Listed below are T cell receptor beta chains from one sample, sequenced in a study of PD-1 blockade in classical Hodgkin lymphoma. Sequencing was performed with immunoSEQ multiplex PCR; in TCRdb, only in-frame clones are kept and a portion is missing. The repertoire includes 10,000 to 15,000 clones, approximately 79% of them detected once, and approximately 25% sits in the top ten. The sequencing here drew on CD8+ T cells from blood, taken at baseline. Source of these receptors: a human donor with classical Hodgkin lymphoma. The CDR3 runs from the conserved cysteine through the conserved F or W. Each record gives: V gene, J gene, D gene, clone size, CDR3 protein, CDR3 DNA. D genes are given only for firm matches. Part of the rows lack a size; the others show once, few, many or a class for expanded clones.

V gene: TRBV30
J gene: TRBJ2-3
D gene: NA
clone size: NA
CDR3 protein: CAWRRKRPTDTQYF
CDR3 DNA: TGTGCCTGGAGGAGGAAGCGACCGACAGATACGCAGTATTTT

V gene: TRBV19
J gene: TRBJ2-2
D gene: NA
clone size: once
CDR3 protein: CASSPGTGELFF
CDR3 DNA: TGTGCCAGTAGCCCGGGGACCGGGGAGCTGTTTTTT

V gene: TRBV19
J gene: TRBJ2-1
D gene: NA
clone size: NA
CDR3 protein: CASNHTWQGEGEQFF
CDR3 DNA: TGTGCCAGTAATCACACCTGGCAGGGCGAGGGGGAGCAGTTCTTC

V gene: TRBV10-3
J gene: TRBJ1-3
D gene: NA
clone size: NA
CDR3 protein: CAITGGSSGNTIYF
CDR3 DNA: TGTGCCATCACAGGCGGCAGCTCTGGAAACACCATATATTTT

V gene: TRBV4-2
J gene: TRBJ2-7
D gene: NA
clone size: NA
CDR3 protein: CASTPTTGTYEQYF
CDR3 DNA: TGTGCCAGCACCCCCACGACCGGCACCTACGAGCAGTACTTC

V gene: TRBV7-2
J gene: TRBJ1-1
D gene: NA
clone size: few
CDR3 protein: CASRVWGGVNTEAFF
CDR3 DNA: TGTGCCAGCAGAGTTTGGGGAGGGGTGAACACTGAAGCTTTCTTT

V gene: TRBV2
J gene: TRBJ1-2
D gene: NA
clone size: few
CDR3 protein: CASSEALRQDTMDGYTF
CDR3 DNA: TGTGCCAGCAGTGAAGCGCTTCGACAGGACACGATGGATGGCTACACCTTC

V gene: TRBV7-8
J gene: TRBJ1-2
D gene: NA
clone size: once
CDR3 protein: CASRPDNYGYTF
CDR3 DNA: TGTGCCAGCCGTCCGGATAATTATGGCTACACCTTC

V gene: TRBV28
J gene: TRBJ2-1
D gene: TRBD2
clone size: NA
CDR3 protein: CASSKIAGSYNEQFF
CDR3 DNA: TGTGCCAGCAGCAAAATAGCGGGGTCCTACAATGAGCAGTTCTTC

V gene: TRBV11-2
J gene: TRBJ1-2
D gene: NA
clone size: few
CDR3 protein: CASSLGREGYTF
CDR3 DNA: TGTGCCAGCAGCTTAGGCAGGGAGGGCTACACCTTC

V gene: TRBV9
J gene: TRBJ2-7
D gene: NA
clone size: medium-sized
CDR3 protein: CASSVGGGGYEQYF
CDR3 DNA: TGTGCCAGCAGCGTAGGAGGGGGAGGCTACGAGCAGTACTTC

V gene: TRBV6-4
J gene: TRBJ2-3
D gene: TRBD2
clone size: NA
CDR3 protein: CASSRLAGGTDTQYF
CDR3 DNA: TGTGCCAGCAGTCGGTTAGCGGGGGGGACAGATACGCAGTATTTT

V gene: TRBV4-3
J gene: TRBJ2-1
D gene: NA
clone size: NA
CDR3 protein: CASSPRAGVYEQFF
CDR3 DNA: TGCGCCAGCAGCCCCCGCGCAGGGGTTTATGAGCAGTTCTTC

V gene: TRBV7-9
J gene: TRBJ1-1
D gene: TRBD1
clone size: NA
CDR3 protein: CASSWTGTIGYTEAFF
CDR3 DNA: TGTGCCAGCAGCTGGACAGGGACAATTGGGTACACTGAAGCTTTCTTT

V gene: TRBV29-1
J gene: TRBJ2-7
D gene: NA
clone size: NA
CDR3 protein: CSAQRGFGTSKLYEQYF
CDR3 DNA: TGCAGCGCCCAGAGGGGGTTTGGGACCTCAAAGTTGTACGAGCAGTACTTC

V gene: TRBV6-6
J gene: TRBJ2-1
D gene: NA
clone size: NA
CDR3 protein: CASSYSLGDEQFF
CDR3 DNA: TGTGCCAGCAGTTACAGCCTTGGCGATGAGCAGTTCTTC

V gene: TRBV4-3
J gene: TRBJ2-3
D gene: TRBD2
clone size: NA
CDR3 protein: CASSQERELDTQYF
CDR3 DNA: TGCGCCAGCAGCCAAGAGCGGGAGTTGGATACGCAGTATTTT

V gene: TRBV5-8
J gene: TRBJ1-1
D gene: TRBD1
clone size: NA
CDR3 protein: CASSLAGGLDTEAFF
CDR3 DNA: TGTGCCAGCAGCTTGGCAGGGGGCCTGGACACTGAAGCTTTCTTT

V gene: TRBV18
J gene: TRBJ2-1
D gene: TRBD2
clone size: once
CDR3 protein: CASSPAGLAGNEQFF
CDR3 DNA: TGTGCCAGCTCACCGGCAGGACTAGCGGGGAATGAGCAGTTCTTC